Presented here are 32 T cell receptor beta chains from one specimen sequenced in a study of T cell repertoires in cytomegalovirus infection (dated by TCRdb to between 2018 and 2021). Sequencer: Illumina HiSeq 1500. Starting from the raw public reads, TCRdb applied fastp trimming at Q25, assembled clones with MiXCR and retained in-frame beta chains. All rows with the same CDR3 protein become a single entry with the most common DNA and genes. This sample lists hundreds of thousands of distinct CDR3 sequences; roughly a quarter were detected once. Of the sample, 8% is held by the ten largest clones. Sequenced sample: CD8+ T cells from PBMCs. These receptors were taken from a human donor in good health (CMV status not recorded). Some clones in this sample may be carry-over from other donors' samples.

The gene calls are TRBV28 and TRBJ2-2; D not certain. Per the germline V gene, CDR1 is MDHEN and CDR2 is SYDVKM. CDR3 size: 15 residues. V lost 1 base to trimming and J lost 3 bases, with 9 bases between them. The CDR3 nucleotides are TGTGCCAGCAGTTTATATGACGGGTACACCGGGGAGCTGTTTTTT. Translated, it gives CASSLYDGYTGELFF.

The chain is built from TRBV29-1 and TRBJ1-2, with D maybe TRBD1 (5 bases). The V gene lost 3 bases and the J gene lost 2 bases, with 10 bases spanning the gap. Germline assignment: CDR1 SQVTM and CDR2 ANQGSEA. The CDR3 has 13 amino acids. DNA of the CDR3: TGCAGCGTTGAGGGGACCTCGAACTATGGCTACACCTTC. Its protein product is CSVEGTSNYGYTF. The full variable domain, its missing parts supplied by reference TRBV29-1 and TRBJ1-2, is SAVISQKPSRDICQRGTSLTIQCQVDSQVTMMFWYRQQPGQSLTLIATANQGSEATYESGFVIDKFPISRPNLTFSTLTVSNMSPEDSSIYLCSVEGTSNYGYTFGSGTRLTVV.

This clonotype has a count of ten or more. The chain links TRBV7-9 to TRBJ2-3, with D tentatively TRBD2 (6 bases). Trimming took 4 bases from V and 2 from J, leaving 13 bases between them. Germline V CDR1 and CDR2: SEHNR, FQNEAQ (reference sequence). This CDR3 spans 15 amino acids. CDR3 nucleotide sequence: TGTGCCAGCAGCTGGGGAGCGGGCGACACAGATACGCAGTATTTT. Its translation is CASSWGAGDTDTQYF.

This clonotype was counted a few times. This CDR3 is CSVEKLSRAYNEQFF. Here the CDR3 DNA reads TGCAGCGTTGAAAAACTTTCTCGGGCCTACAATGAGCAGTTCTTC. V and J are TRBV29-1 and TRBJ2-1; no clear D gene. Germline CDR1 and CDR2: SQVTM and ANQGSEA. This CDR3 is 15 amino acids long. The V gene lost 2 bases and the J gene lost 2 bases, with 13 bases spanning the gap.

This clonotype has at least ten counts. This chain links TRBV7-3 with TRBJ2-1; a weak D match, TRBD1 (5 bases). CDR3 length: 15 amino acids. Trimming took 2 bases from V and 5 from J, leaving 13 bases between them. Germline loops: CDR1 SGHTA, CDR2 FQGTGA. The CDR3 spells CASSLPREGNNEQFF. CDR3 coding DNA: TGTGCCAGCAGCTTACCCAGGGAAGGCAACAATGAGCAGTTCTTC.

To note about this clonotype: This may be a read error: a much more frequent sequence differs by one nucleotide. CDR3 DNA sequence: TGTGCCAGCAGTTGGCGGGGCTATGAGCAGTTCTTC. It codes for CASSWRGYEQFF. J is TRBJ2-1 and V is TRBV28; a weak D match, TRBD2 (6 bases). The CDR3 consists of 12 residues. Germline V gene lookup returns CDR1 MDHEN and CDR2 SYDVKM. V was clipped by 4 bases and J by 8 bases, with 9 bases between them.

This chain links TRBV20-1 with TRBJ2-2; TRBD1 is a possible D gene (5 bases). The CDR3 runs 14 residues. V gave up 6 bases and J gave up 5 bases, with 16 bases separating them. CDR1 and CDR2 from the germline V gene are DFQATT and SNEGSKA (reference sequence). CDR3 amino acids: CSALTEYGTGELFF. The CDR3, as DNA: TGCAGTGCCCTGACAGAATATGGGACCGGGGAGCTGTTTTTT.

This clonotype appeared once. This clone may be a read error of a much larger clone one base away. The chain couples TRBV7-2 to TRBJ2-1, with 8 bases aligning to TRBD2. V lost 10 bases and J lost 5; bases outside the gene matches: 16. This CDR3 is 16 amino acids long. Germline V CDR1 and CDR2: SGHTA, FQGNSA. As DNA, the CDR3 is TGTGCCATCCCCCCGCCCCAAGCGGGGGCTAACAATGAGCAGTTCTTC. Residues: CAIPPPQAGANNEQFF.

This clonotype was counted only a few times. V usage is TRBV29-1 and J usage is TRBJ2-2, with D possibly being TRBD2 (5 bases). V lost 7 bases, J lost 6 bases, and 18 bases lay in between. Germline V lookup: CDR1 SQVTM, CDR2 ANQGSEA. This CDR3 is built from 14 residues. The CDR3 DNA reads as TGCAGCGGTGCATCCGGGGTAGCGTCCGGGGAGCTGTTTTTT. Translation gives CSGASGVASGELFF.

The gene calls are TRBV13 and TRBJ2-1; 9 positions match TRBD1. With V trimmed by 1 base and J by 6 bases, 1 base remained unmatched. The CDR3 covers 14 residues. Germline V CDR1 and CDR2: PRHDT, FYEKMQ (reference sequence). CDR3 loop: CASSLEGQGNEQFF. The DNA of the CDR3 is TGTGCCAGCAGCTTAGAGGGACAGGGCAATGAGCAGTTCTTC.

The chain carries TRBV12-5 and TRBJ2-3; D is possibly TRBD1 (6 bases). CDR3 length: 18 amino acids. Deletions cut 5 bases from V and 4 bases from J, with 25 bases between. CDR1 and CDR2 (germline): LGHNT, FRNRAP. CDR3 in amino acids: CASGLPLVGADRADTQYF. Here the CDR3 DNA reads TGTGCTAGTGGTCTACCCCTCGTTGGGGCGGACAGAGCAGATACGCAGTATTTT.

This clonotype was seen only once. Since no conserved phenylalanine or tryptophan closes the CDR3, a read error is the likely cause. V gene TRBV19 combines with J gene TRBJ2-1; 7 bases agree with TRBD1. The CDR3 totals 17 residues. J lost 6 bases, V lost 5 bases, and 16 bases had no gene match. From germline, CDR1 is LNHDA and CDR2 SQIVND (reference sequence). CDR3 sequence: CASSGLTGTSSSNEQFC. The CDR3 region has the DNA TGTGCCAGTAGTGGACTGACAGGGACCTCCTCATCCAATGAGCAGTTCTGC.

On this clonotype itself: This may come from a read error, since a much larger clone is one base off. The genes are TRBV7-3 and TRBJ2-7; TRBD2 agrees at 7 bases. Germline V gene sequence: CDR1 SGHTA, CDR2 FQGTGA. The length of the CDR3 is 13 residues. The CDR3 DNA reads as TGTGTCAGCAGCGGGGCGATGAGTTACGAGCAGTACTTC. Amino acid sequence: CVSSGAMSYEQYF.

This clonotype was seen at least ten times. V is TRBV7-9 and J is TRBJ1-4; D gene uncertain. The CDR3 runs to 18 residues. Trimming left V 2 bases short and J 0 bases short, with 16 bases between. Germline V gene sequence: CDR1 SEHNR, CDR2 FQNEAQ (reference sequence). The CDR3, as DNA: TGTGCCAGCAGCTTAAGAGATGGCAGACTAGCAACTAATGAAAAACTGTTTTTT. Translated, it gives CASSLRDGRLATNEKLFF.

The DNA for the CDR3 is TGCAGCGCCTTGGGACAGTCCCAAGAGACCCAGTACTTC. Protein sequence: CSALGQSQETQYF. The chain carries TRBV29-1 and TRBJ2-5; 7 nucleotides align to TRBD1. CDR3 size: 13 residues. The V gene end was trimmed by 7 bases and the J gene end by 1 base; junction bases not matched to a gene: 6. Germline values: CDR1 SQVTM, CDR2 ANQGSEA.

A few counts support this clonotype. This rearrangement joins TRBV13 to TRBJ2-1, with D possibly called TRBD1 or TRBD2 (5 bases each). V was pared by 8 bases and J by 0 bases, with 14 bases between. CDR1 and CDR2 from the germline V gene are PRHDT and FYEKMQ (reference sequence). This CDR3 is built from 15 residues. CDR3 sequence reads: CASARGPSSYNEQFF. The CDR3 DNA reads TGTGCCAGCGCCCGGGGCCCCAGCTCCTACAATGAGCAGTTCTTC.

This clonotype was observed at least ten times. The CDR3 loop reads CASTFGDLYGYTF. DNA for the CDR3: TGTGCCAGCACCTTTGGGGACCTCTATGGCTACACCTTC. The V gene is TRBV7-2, the J gene TRBJ1-2; tentative D call: TRBD1 (5 bases). There are 13 residues in the CDR3. V was cut by 7 bases and J by 4 bases, with 13 bases left in between. Per germline, CDR1 SGHTA and CDR2 FQGNSA.

This clonotype was observed a few times. The chain recombines TRBV6-6 with TRBJ2-1, with D uncertain. CDR1 and CDR2 from the germline V gene are MNHNY and SVGAGI (reference sequence). Trimming took off 2 bases at V and 12 bases at J, with 11 bases between the two ends. The CDR3 is made up of 12 amino acids. This CDR3 reads CASSYPSLGQFF. The CDR3 region has the DNA TGTGCCAGCAGTTACCCCTCGCTGGGGCAGTTCTTC.

A note on this clonotype: A read error may be the cause here, since a much bigger clone is one base away. V usage is TRBV7-6 and J usage is TRBJ2-1; 13 bases match TRBD2. Germline CDR1 reads SGHVS; CDR2 reads FNYEAQ. The CDR3 spans 16 residues. The CDR3 DNA follows: TGTGTCAGCAGCTCGGGGACTAGCGGGGCGTACAATGAGCAGTTCTTC. This translates into CVSSSGTSGAYNEQFF.

The rearrangement links TRBV29-1 to TRBJ2-5; 7 positions match TRBD2. J lost 3 bases, V lost 3 bases, and 4 bases had no gene match. The CDR3 is 13 residues long. Germline CDR1 and CDR2: SQVTM and ANQGSEA. The CDR3 spells CSVDPGLEETQYF. DNA for the CDR3: TGCAGCGTTGATCCCGGACTAGAAGAGACCCAGTACTTC.

CDR3 loop: CASSQDRENIQYF. In DNA form, the CDR3 reads TGCGCCAGCAGCCAAGACAGGGAAAACATTCAGTACTTC. V usage is TRBV4-1 and J usage is TRBJ2-4, with D perhaps matching TRBD1 (5 bases). The CDR3 length is 13 residues. Germline CDR1 and CDR2: MGHRA and YSYEKL. The germline V and J ends were trimmed by 0 bases and 5 bases, with 5 bases remaining between them.

This clonotype was counted many times. This chain links TRBV7-9 with TRBJ2-7, with D hard to call. Trimming left V 0 bases short and J 4 bases short, with 10 bases between. CDR1 is SEHNR, CDR2 FQNEAQ, per germline (reference sequence). This CDR3 comprises 14 residues. The CDR3 nucleotides read TGTGCCAGCAGCTTAGCAAATAAAGGATACGAGCAGTACTTC. Translation gives CASSLANKGYEQYF.

This chain links TRBV5-6 with TRBJ2-1; a possible D gene is TRBD1 (5 bases). Looked up from germline, CDR1 is SGHDT and CDR2 is YYEEEE. The CDR3 contains 17 residues. V was clipped by 0 bases and J by 2 bases, with 15 bases between them. In DNA, the CDR3 is TGTGCCAGCAGCTTGGCCTGGGGCCGCCCGACCTACAATGAGCAGTTCTTC. It specifies CASSLAWGRPTYNEQFF.

There are a few counts of this clonotype. The chain combines TRBV19 with TRBJ2-2, with 8 bases matching TRBD1. Germline assignment: CDR1 LNHDA and CDR2 SQIVND (reference sequence). V dropped 11 bases and J dropped 4; count of bases not matched to a gene: 15. CDR3 length: 16 amino acids. CDR3 coding DNA: TGTGCCGTGGCCTATAGGGATACAGGGGGCACCGGGGAGCTGTTTTTT. This encodes CAVAYRDTGGTGELFF.

The rearrangement joins TRBV4-2 to TRBJ1-1; TRBD1 matches 8 bases. Germline V gene sequence: CDR1 LGHNA, CDR2 YNFKEQ. With 8 bases clipped from V and 6 bases from J, the junction kept 8 bases outside the gene matches. This CDR3 spans 13 amino acids. CDR3 DNA: TGTGCCAGCTCAGCCACAGGGGGATCTGAAGCTTTCTTT. It is translated as CASSATGGSEAFF.

The chain has TRBV15 and TRBJ1-5, with a tentative D call TRBD1 (6 bases). This CDR3 is 15 amino acids long. Germline V CDR1 and CDR2: LNHNV, YYDKDF (reference sequence). With 0 bases removed from V and 6 bases from J, the gap between germline ends came to 12 bases. The CDR3 protein is CATSRDRGTGQPQHF. The DNA of the CDR3 is TGTGCCACCAGCAGAGACAGGGGTACAGGTCAGCCCCAGCATTTT.

This clonotype is a singleton in its sample. This chain joins TRBV5-1 and TRBJ2-3, with TRBD2 matching 9 bases. CDR1 is SGHRS, CDR2 YFSETQ, per germline. Trimming took 4 bases from V and 5 from J; bases not matched to a gene: 5. This CDR3 is 14 amino acids long. The CDR3 sequence is CASSEGLAIDTQYF. The CDR3 coding sequence is TGCGCCAGCAGCGAAGGACTAGCGATAGATACGCAGTATTTT. The complete variable domain, with remaining parts taken from reference TRBV5-1 and TRBJ2-3, reads KAGVTQTPRYLIKTRGQQVTLSCSPISGHRSVSWYQQTPGQGLQFLFEYFSETQRNKGNFPGRFSGRQFSNSRSEMNVSTLELGDSALYLCASSEGLAIDTQYFGPGTRLTVL.

The chain employs TRBV29-1 and TRBJ2-1; D is perhaps TRBD1 or TRBD2 (5 bases each). CDR3 length equals 16 residues. Germline V CDR1 and CDR2: SQVTM, ANQGSEA. The V gene lost 0 bases and the J gene lost 2 bases, with 14 bases spanning the gap. This CDR3 reads CSVEDPGRTAYNEQFF. The CDR3 DNA reads as TGCAGCGTTGAAGATCCGGGGCGGACTGCCTACAATGAGCAGTTCTTC.

This clonotype was seen a handful of times. The chain is built from TRBV6-5 and TRBJ2-3, with 11 bases fitting TRBD2. The V gene end was trimmed by 3 bases and the J gene end by 3 bases; junction bases not matched to a gene: 5. The germline V gene encodes CDR1 MNHEY and CDR2 SVGAGI. The CDR3 is 16 residues long. The CDR3 sequence: CASSYDPSGGTDTQYF. CDR3 DNA: TGTGCCAGCAGTTATGATCCTAGCGGGGGGACAGATACGCAGTATTTT.

There are many counts of this clonotype. This chain connects TRBV12-3 or TRBV12-4 to TRBJ2-1, with 9 positions matching TRBD2. CDR3 length: 16 residues. J lost 8 bases, V lost 5 bases, and 13 bases had no gene match. The CDR3 region has the DNA TGTGCCAGCAGTCCCGACTCGCGGGGGGGCCAAGATGAGCAGTTCTTC. Translating gives CASSPDSRGGQDEQFF.

This clonotype was counted ten times or more. J is TRBJ2-1 and V is TRBV7-8; no clear D. The germline V gene has CDR1 SGHVS and CDR2 FQNEAQ. CDR3 length: 17 residues. V lost 7 bases and J lost 9, with 28 bases in between. CDR3 loop: CASTIRPLYVQPGEQFF. The CDR3 nucleotides read TGTGCCAGCACCATTAGGCCCCTGTACGTGCAGCCGGGTGAGCAGTTCTTC.

This clonotype was seen only a few times. V is TRBV10-3 and J is TRBJ2-1, with TRBD2 identical over 13 bases. Germline V gene sequence: CDR1 ENHRY, CDR2 SYGVKD. J gave up 8 bases and V 6 bases, and 7 bases lay outside the gene matches. The CDR3 is 15 residues long. The CDR3 reads CAISLTSGGAHEQFF. CDR3 in DNA: TGTGCCATCAGCCTTACTAGCGGGGGGGCCCATGAGCAGTTCTTC.